The present T cell receptor beta chain was sequenced within a study of blood T cell repertoires in COVID-19. About the study: Acute and convalescent COVID-19 specimens originated in the United States, Italy and Spain. T cells, B-cell-depleted T cells, or PBMCs supplied cDNA or gDNA.

In the original workflow: From reference gene primer amplification, estimates of nucleated cell counts were derived. Clones were read by immunoSEQ multiplex PCR, and TCRdb kept only the in-frame ones, dropping some. D and trimming come from the DNA, and the V and J calls and clone size come from that table. The table has about 250,000 clones, approximately 83% seen once. A single count supports this clone. The sequencing input was peripheral blood. The sequence was obtained from a man between 45 and 60 years old with active or convalescent COVID-19.

The CDR3 loop reads CASNYGVPGGLDGYTF. As DNA, the CDR3 is TGTGCCAGTAATTATGGGGTCCCAGGGGGCCTGGATGGCTACACCTTC. The gene calls are TRBV19 and TRBJ1-2; 8 bases are a match to TRBD1. The CDR3 extends over 16 amino acids. Per the germline V gene, CDR1 is LNHDA and CDR2 is SQIVND (reference sequence). With 7 bases clipped from V and 6 bases from J, the junction kept 16 bases outside the gene matches.